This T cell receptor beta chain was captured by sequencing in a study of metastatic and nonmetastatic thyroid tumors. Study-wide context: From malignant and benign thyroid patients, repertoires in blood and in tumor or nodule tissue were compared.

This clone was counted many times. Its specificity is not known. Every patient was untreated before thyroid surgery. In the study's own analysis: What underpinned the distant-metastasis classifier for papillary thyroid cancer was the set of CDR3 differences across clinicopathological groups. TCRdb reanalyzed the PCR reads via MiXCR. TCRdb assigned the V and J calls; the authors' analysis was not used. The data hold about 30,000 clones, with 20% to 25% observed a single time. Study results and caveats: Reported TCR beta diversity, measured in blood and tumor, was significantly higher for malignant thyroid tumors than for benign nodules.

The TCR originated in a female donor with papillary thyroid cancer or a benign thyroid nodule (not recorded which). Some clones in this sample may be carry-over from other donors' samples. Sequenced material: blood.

CDR3 sequence (DNA): TGTGCCAGCAGTTCCCTCTCTTACCGGGACAGGGGTCTTAAGGACTATGGCTACACCTTC. It yields the protein CASSSLSYRDRGLKDYGYTF. The rearrangement uses TRBV6-5 and TRBJ1-2, with 10 positions matching TRBD1. V shed 4 bases, J shed 3 bases, and the junction held 20 bases outside the gene matches. This CDR3 region has 20 residues. Germline CDR1 MNHEY, CDR2 SVGAGI.